This is a list of T cell receptor beta chains from one sample in a study of blood T cell repertoires in COVID-19. Assay: immunoSEQ multiplex PCR; the TCRdb copy retains only in-frame clones and omits some. The sample has fewer than 250,000 clones; more than 75% are singletons. Sequenced: peripheral blood. The receptors shown here come from a man aged 55 to 70 with acute or convalescent COVID-19. Each CDR3 is given with its conserved first and last residue.

j_call v_call cdr3_aa
TRBJ2-6 TRBV7-2 CASSPPGQGRNVLTF
TRBJ1-1 TRBV2 CASSEEQGYTEAFF
TRBJ2-2 TRBV7-9 CASSPRPPGVGTGELFF
TRBJ2-5 TRBV3-1/TRBV3-2 CASSPGRNSGGGETQYF
TRBJ1-1 TRBV3-1/TRBV3-2 CASSQDHRQGAEAFF
TRBJ1-6 TRBV3-1/TRBV3-2 CASSQFGGQAAHSPLHF
TRBJ1-5 TRBV28 CASIGGPNQPQHF
TRBJ2-7 TRBV10-3 CAISESGRGLGSYEQYF
TRBJ2-2 TRBV13 CASSPTAGGGTGELFF
TRBJ2-2 TRBV12-2 CASRLADREYRGASPFSPFF
TRBJ2-1 TRBV12-3/TRBV12-4 CASNLDRVNEQFF
TRBJ1-5 TRBV19 CASSIVGGMGQPQHF
TRBJ2-7 TRBV12-3/TRBV12-4 CASSTSDSYEQYF
TRBJ1-6 TRBV18 CASSPGANRGNSPLHF
TRBJ2-1 TRBV28 CASSLASGGRNEQFF